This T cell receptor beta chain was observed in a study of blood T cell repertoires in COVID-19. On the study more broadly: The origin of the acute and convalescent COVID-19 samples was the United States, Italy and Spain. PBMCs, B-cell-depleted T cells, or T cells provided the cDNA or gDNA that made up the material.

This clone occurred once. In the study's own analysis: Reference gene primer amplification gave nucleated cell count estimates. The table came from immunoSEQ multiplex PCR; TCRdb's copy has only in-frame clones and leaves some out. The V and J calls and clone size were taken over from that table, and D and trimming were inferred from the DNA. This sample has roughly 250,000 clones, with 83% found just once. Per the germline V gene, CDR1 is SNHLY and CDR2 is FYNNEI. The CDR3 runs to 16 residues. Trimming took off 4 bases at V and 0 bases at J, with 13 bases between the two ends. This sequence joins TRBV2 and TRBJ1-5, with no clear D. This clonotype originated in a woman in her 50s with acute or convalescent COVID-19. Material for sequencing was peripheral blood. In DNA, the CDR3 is TGTGCCAGCAGTGGCGGAGTCGGTAATAGCAATCAGCCCCAGCATTTT. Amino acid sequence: CASSGGVGNSNQPQHF. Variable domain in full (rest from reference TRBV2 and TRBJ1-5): EPEVTQTPSHQVTQMGQEVILRCVPISNHLYFYWYRQILGQKVEFLVSFYNNEISEKSEIFDDQFSVERPDGSNFTLKIRSTKLEDSAMYFCASSGGVGNSNQPQHFGDGTRLSIL.